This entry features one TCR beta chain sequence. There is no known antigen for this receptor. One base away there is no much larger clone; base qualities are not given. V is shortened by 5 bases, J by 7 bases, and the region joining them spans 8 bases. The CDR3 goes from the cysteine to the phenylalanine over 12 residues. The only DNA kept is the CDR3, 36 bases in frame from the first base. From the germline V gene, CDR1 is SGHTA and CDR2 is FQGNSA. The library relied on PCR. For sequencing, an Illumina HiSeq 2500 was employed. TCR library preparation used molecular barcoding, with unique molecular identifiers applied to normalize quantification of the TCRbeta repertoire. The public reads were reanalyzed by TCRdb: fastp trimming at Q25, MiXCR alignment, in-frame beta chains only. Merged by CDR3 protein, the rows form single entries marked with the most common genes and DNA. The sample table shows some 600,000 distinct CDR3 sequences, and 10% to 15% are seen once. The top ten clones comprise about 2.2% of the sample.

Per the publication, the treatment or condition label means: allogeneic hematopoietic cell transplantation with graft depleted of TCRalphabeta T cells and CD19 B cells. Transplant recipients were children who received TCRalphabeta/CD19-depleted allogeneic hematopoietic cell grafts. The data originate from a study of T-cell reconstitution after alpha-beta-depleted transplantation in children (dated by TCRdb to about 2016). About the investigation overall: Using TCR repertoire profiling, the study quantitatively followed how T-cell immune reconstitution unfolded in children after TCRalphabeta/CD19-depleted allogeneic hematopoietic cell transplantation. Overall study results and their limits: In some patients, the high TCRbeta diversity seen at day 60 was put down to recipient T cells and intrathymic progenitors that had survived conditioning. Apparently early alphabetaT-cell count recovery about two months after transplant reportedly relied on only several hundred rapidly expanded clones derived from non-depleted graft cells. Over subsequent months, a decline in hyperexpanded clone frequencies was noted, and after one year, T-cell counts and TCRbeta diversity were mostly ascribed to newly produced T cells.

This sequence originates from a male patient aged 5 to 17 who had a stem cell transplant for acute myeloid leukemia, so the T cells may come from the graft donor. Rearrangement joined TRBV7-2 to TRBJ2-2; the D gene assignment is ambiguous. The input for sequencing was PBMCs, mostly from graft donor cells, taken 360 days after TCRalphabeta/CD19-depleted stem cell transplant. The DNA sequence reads TGTGCCAGCAGCCCTGAAAGCGGGGAGCTGTTTTTT. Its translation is CASSPESGELFF.